Detailed here is one TCR beta chain. Its antigen is not identified. This entry is derived from a study of PD-1 blockade in classical Hodgkin lymphoma. Turning to the study itself: It was nivolumab at 3 mg/kg, given intravenously every 2 weeks, that patients received.

Each patient experienced a relapse that followed autologous stem cell transplantation, and brentuximab vedotin exposure varied. V was trimmed by 4 bases and J by 4 bases, leaving 3 bases between them. Germline CDR1 and CDR2: MDHEN and SYDVKM. The CDR3 consists of 11 residues. Regarding the study as a whole: Relative to healthy donors, newly diagnosed patients reportedly had lower baseline TCR diversity, which was reported as lower still in relapsed/refractory patients.

Here immunoSEQ multiplex PCR was the method, and the copy in TCRdb shows in-frame clones only, minus some. Of 50,000 to 75,000 clones listed, 70% to 90% are singletons. This TCR derives from a human donor with classical Hodgkin lymphoma. The chain combines TRBV28 with TRBJ2-3; D is undetermined. Sequenced here: peripheral blood mononuclear cells (PBMCs), sampled at baseline. This chain's CDR3 is CASSYPDTQYF. CDR3 bases: TGTGCCAGCAGTTACCCAGATACGCAGTATTTT.